The subject of this entry is one TCR beta chain. Its antigen is not known. Template switching by 5'RACE with UMIs generated the TCR beta cDNA. TCRdb re-called the 5' RACE reads and shows each CDR3 protein once, DNA omitted. Its table records about 430,000 distinct CDR3 sequences. Germline CDR1 MGHRA, CDR2 YSYEKL. CDR3 length equals 12 residues. This sample stems from a study of T cells expressing NK-cell markers. Study as a whole: Among eight sequenced donors, seven carried HCMV seropositivity while one was seronegative. Findings of the study overall: The share of CD8+ T cells held by dominant NKG2C+ clonotypes was roughly 1.0-8% in several donors.

This TCR was recovered from a woman aged 50 to 60 in good health. Sequencing used blood T cells: a sorted CD56 or NKG2C T cell subset, CD4+ or CD8+ T cells, or bulk PBMC T cells (not recorded which). This rearrangement joins TRBV4-1 to TRBJ1-1. Here the CDR3 reads CASSQDIGKAFF.